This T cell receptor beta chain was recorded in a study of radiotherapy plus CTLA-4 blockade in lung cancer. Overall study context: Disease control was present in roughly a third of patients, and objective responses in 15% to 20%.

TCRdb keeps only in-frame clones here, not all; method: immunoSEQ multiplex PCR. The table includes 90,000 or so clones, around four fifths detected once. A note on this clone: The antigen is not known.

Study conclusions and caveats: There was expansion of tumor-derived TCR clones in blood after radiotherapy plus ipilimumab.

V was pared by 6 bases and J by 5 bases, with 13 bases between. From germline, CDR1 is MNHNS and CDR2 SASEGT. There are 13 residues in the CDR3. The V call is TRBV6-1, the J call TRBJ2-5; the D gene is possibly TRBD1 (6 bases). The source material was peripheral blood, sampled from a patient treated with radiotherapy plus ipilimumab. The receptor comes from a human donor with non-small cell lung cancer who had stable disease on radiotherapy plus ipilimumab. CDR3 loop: CASRQTGMETQYF. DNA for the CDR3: TGTGCCAGCAGACAGACAGGCATGGAGACCCAGTACTTC.